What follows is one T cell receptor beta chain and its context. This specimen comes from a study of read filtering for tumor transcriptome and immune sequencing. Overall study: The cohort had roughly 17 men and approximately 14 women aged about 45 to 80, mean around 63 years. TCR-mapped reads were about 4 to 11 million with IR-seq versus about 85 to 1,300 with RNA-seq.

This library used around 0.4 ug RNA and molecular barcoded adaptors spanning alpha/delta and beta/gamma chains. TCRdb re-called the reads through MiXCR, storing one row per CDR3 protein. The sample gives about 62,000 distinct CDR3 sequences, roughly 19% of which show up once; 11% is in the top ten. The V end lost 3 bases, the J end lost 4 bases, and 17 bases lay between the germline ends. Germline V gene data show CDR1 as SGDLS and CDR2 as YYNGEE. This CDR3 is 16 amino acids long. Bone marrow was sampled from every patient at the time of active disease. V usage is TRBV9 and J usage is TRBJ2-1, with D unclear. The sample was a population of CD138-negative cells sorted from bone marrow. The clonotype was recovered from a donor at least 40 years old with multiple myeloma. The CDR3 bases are TGTGCCAGCAGCGCTAACGACGTGACCTCTTACAATGAGCAGTTCTTC. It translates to CASSANDVTSYNEQFF.